These T cell receptor beta chains were read from a single sample in a study of blood T cells in healthy people across ages. In TCRdb, the 5' RACE reads were re-called with MiXCR into one record per CDR3 protein. Of approximately 600,000 distinct CDR3 sequences in the sample, under 65% were seen once. Sequencing was carried out using blood. Receptors were obtained from a man aged 60 to 75 in good health. Both conserved end residues are part of each CDR3.

v_call cdr3_aa
TRBV29-1 CSVGQGPHNEQFF
TRBV20-1 CSASRVDEQFF
TRBV6-5 CASSYLETQYF
TRBV5-1 CASSKDRATYEQYF
TRBV5-1 CASSHRGPDTGELFF
TRBV4-1 CASSQDAASGGANTGELFF
TRBV9 CASSPRVGRRETQYF
TRBV7-9 CASSPDGNEQYF
TRBV12-3/TRBV12-4 CASSPWGGADTQYF
TRBV6-1 CASSRTAWGRAQETQYF
TRBV9 CASSVTFQETQYF
TRBV20-1 CSARPGGLAGELFF
TRBV12-3/TRBV12-4 CASSLPGGRRNTQYF
TRBV19 CASSSPTSGRRNEQFF
TRBV12-3/TRBV12-4 CASSGAETQYF
TRBV12-3/TRBV12-4 CASSPSGRSTDTQYF
TRBV6-6 CASSYSWREDEQYF
TRBV4-1 CTSSQDVGRETQYF
TRBV18 CASSPRTGPGDNYGYTF
TRBV2 CASSERAGGGQPQHF
TRBV20-1 CSAIRGGGNSPLHF
TRBV20-1 CSATPGRVAGGFNTQYF
TRBV7-2 CASSYLAGGAGGYTF
TRBV20-1 CSARDGRGLETQYF
TRBV5-1 CASSATGHGDIQYF
TRBV12-3/TRBV12-4 CASSFGFGGTDTQYF
TRBV15 CATSRPQGTTSPGRQFF
TRBV20-1 CSARPPTVSYEQYF
TRBV15 CATSRDRGREEQFF
TRBV6-6 CASSYSHQHYEQYF
TRBV4-2 CASSPRTKRETYEQYF
TRBV2 CATTGQLSGANVLTF
TRBV20-1 CSARQKAMADEQFF
TRBV7-9 CASTLGTGETQYF
TRBV3-1 CASSPGIHNYGYTF
TRBV28 CASSTPSGPNYGYTF
TRBV7-9 CASSLARRLGFPDTQYF
TRBV9 CASSRGGGAEGTEAFF
TRBV27 CASNAAIRREQYF
TRBV10-3 CAISDAGQPNQPQHF
TRBV7-8 CASSRREGEKLFF
TRBV3-1 CASSQAVAGQGHYEQYF
TRBV27 CASRPGLAEETQYF